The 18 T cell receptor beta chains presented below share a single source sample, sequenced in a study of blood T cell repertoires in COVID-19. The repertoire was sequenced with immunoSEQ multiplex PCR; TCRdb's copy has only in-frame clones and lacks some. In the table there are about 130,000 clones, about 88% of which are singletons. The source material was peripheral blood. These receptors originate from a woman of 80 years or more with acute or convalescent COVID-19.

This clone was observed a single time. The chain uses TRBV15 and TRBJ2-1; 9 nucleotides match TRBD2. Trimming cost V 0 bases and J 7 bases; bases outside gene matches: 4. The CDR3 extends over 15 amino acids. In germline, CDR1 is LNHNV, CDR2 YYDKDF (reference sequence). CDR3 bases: TGTGCCACCAGCAGAGATTACCTAGCGGGAAATGAGCAGTTCTTC. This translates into CATSRDYLAGNEQFF.

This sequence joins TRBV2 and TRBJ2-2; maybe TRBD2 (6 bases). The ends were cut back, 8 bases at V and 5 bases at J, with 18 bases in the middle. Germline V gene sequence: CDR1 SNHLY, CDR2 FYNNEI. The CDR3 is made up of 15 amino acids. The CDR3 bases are TGTGCCAGCCAGACCTGGGCGGGAAGGACCGGGGAGCTGTTTTTT. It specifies CASQTWAGRTGELFF.

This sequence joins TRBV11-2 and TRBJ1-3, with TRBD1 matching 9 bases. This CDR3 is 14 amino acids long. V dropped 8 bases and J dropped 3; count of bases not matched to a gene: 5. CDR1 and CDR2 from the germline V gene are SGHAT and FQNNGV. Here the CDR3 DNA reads TGTGCCAGCGTACAGGGGGCGCGTGGAAACACCATATATTTT. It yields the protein CASVQGARGNTIYF.

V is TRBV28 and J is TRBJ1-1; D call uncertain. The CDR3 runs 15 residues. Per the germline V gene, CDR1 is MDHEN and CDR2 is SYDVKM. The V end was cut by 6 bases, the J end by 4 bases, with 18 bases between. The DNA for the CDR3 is TGTGCCAGCAGCCGAAATCTAAACACGGGCACTGAAGCTTTCTTT. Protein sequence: CASSRNLNTGTEAFF. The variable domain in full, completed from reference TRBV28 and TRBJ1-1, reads DVKVTQSSRYLVKRTGEKVFLECVQDMDHENMFWYRQDPGLGLRLIYFSYDVKMKEKGDIPEGYSVSREKKERFSLILESASTNQTSMYLCASSRNLNTGTEAFFGQGTRLTVV.

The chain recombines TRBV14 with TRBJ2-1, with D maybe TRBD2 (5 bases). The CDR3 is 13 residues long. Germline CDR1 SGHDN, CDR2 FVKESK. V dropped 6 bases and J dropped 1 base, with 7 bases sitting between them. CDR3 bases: TGTGCCAGCAGGGAGCGGTCCTACAATGAGCAGTTCTTC. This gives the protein CASRERSYNEQFF. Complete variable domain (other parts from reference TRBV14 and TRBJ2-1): EAGVTQFPSHSVIEKGQTVTLRCDPISGHDNLYWYRRVMGKEIKFLLHFVKESKQDESGMPNNRFLAERTGGTYSTLKVQPAELEDSGVYFCASRERSYNEQFFGPGTRLTVL.

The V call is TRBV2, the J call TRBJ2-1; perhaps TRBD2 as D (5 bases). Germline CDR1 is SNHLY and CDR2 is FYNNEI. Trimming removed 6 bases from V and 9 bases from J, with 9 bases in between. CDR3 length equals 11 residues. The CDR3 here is CASSEDFEQFF. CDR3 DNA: TGTGCCAGCAGCGAGGACTTTGAGCAGTTCTTC.

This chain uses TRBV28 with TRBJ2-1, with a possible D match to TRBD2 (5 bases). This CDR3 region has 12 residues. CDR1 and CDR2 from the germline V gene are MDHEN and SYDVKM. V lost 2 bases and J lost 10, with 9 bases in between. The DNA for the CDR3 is TGTGCCAGCAGTTTAAGAGGGCGCGAGCAGTTCTTC. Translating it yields CASSLRGREQFF. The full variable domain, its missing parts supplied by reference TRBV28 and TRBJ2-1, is DVKVTQSSRYLVKRTGEKVFLECVQDMDHENMFWYRQDPGLGLRLIYFSYDVKMKEKGDIPEGYSVSREKKERFSLILESASTNQTSMYLCASSLRGREQFFGPGTRLTVL.

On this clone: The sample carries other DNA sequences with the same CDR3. The CDR3 loop reads CASSLDRANSPLHF. CDR3 coding DNA: TGTGCCAGCAGCCTGGACAGGGCAAATTCACCCCTCCACTTT. The rearrangement joins TRBV7-2 to TRBJ1-6; 8 bases map to TRBD1. Per the germline V gene, CDR1 is SGHTA and CDR2 is FQGNSA. The CDR3 runs to 14 residues. V was pared by 5 bases and J by 7 bases, with 4 bases of the junction left unmatched.

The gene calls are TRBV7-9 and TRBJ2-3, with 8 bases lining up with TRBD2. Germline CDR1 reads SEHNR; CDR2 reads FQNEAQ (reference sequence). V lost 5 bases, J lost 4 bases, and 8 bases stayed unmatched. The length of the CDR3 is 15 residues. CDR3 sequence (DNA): TGTGCCAGCAGCCCGCCCGGGACTAGGGCAGATACGCAGTATTTT. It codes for CASSPPGTRADTQYF.

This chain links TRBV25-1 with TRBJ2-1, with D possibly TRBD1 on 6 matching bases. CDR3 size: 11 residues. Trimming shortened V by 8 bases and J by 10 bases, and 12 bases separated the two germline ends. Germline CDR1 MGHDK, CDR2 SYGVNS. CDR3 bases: TGTGCCAGCGGGACCGGGACAGAGCAGTTCTTC. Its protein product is CASGTGTEQFF. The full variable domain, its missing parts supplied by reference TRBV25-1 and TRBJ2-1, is EADIYQTPRYLVIGTGKKITLECSQTMGHDKMYWYQQDPGMELHLIHYSYGVNSTEKGDLSSESTVSRIRTEHFPLTLESARPSHTSQYLCASGTGTEQFFGPGTRLTVL.

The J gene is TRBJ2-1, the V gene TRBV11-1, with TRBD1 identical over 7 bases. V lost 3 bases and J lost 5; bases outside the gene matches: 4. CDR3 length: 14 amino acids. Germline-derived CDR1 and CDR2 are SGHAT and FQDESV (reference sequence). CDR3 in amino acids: CASSFSDRHNEQFF. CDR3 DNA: TGTGCCAGCAGCTTTTCGGACAGGCACAATGAGCAGTTCTTC. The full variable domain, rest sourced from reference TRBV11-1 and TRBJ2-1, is EAEVAQSPRYKITEKSQAVAFWCDPISGHATLYWYRQILGQGPELLVQFQDESVVDDSQLPKDRFSAERLKGVDSTLKIQPAELGDSAMYLCASSFSDRHNEQFFGPGTRLTVL.

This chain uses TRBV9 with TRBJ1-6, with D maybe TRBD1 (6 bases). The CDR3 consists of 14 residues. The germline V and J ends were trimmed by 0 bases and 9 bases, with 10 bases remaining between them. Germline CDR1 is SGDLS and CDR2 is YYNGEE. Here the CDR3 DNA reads TGTGCCAGCAGCGTAGCAGGGGACACTTCACCCCTCCACTTT. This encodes CASSVAGDTSPLHF.

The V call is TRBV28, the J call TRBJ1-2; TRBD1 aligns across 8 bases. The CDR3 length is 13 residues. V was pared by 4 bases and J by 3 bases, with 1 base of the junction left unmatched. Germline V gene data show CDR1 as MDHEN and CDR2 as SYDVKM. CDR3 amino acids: CASSSTGDYGYTF. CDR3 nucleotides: TGTGCCAGCAGTTCGACAGGGGACTATGGCTACACCTTC.

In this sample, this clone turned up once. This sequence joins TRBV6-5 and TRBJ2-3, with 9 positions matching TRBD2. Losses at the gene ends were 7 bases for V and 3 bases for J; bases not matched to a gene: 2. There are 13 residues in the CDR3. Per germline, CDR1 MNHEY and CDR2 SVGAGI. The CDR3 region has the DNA TGTGCCAGCACCCTAGCGGGAACAGATACGCAGTATTTT. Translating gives CASTLAGTDTQYF.

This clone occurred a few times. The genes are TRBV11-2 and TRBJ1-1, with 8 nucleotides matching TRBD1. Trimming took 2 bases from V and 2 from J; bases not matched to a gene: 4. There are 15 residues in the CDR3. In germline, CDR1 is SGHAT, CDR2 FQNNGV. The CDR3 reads CASSLQGALNTEAFF. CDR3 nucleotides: TGTGCCAGCAGCTTACAGGGGGCACTCAACACTGAAGCTTTCTTT.

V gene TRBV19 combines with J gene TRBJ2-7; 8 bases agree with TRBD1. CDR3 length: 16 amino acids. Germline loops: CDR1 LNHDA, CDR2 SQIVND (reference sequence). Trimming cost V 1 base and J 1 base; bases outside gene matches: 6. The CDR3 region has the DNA TGTGCCAGTAGTATAGTAGGGGACAGGTCTTCCTACGAGCAGTACTTC. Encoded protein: CASSIVGDRSSYEQYF.

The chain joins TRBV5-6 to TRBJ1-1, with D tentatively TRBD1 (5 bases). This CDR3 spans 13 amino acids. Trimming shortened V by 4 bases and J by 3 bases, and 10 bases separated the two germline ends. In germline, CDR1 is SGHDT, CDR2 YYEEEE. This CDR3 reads CASSIDSYTEAFF. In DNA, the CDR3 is TGTGCCAGCAGCATAGACAGCTACACTGAAGCTTTCTTT.

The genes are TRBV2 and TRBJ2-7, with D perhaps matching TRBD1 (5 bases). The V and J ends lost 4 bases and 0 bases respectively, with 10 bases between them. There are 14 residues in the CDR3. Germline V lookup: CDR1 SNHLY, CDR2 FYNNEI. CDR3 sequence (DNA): TGTGCCAGCAGTGGACAGCCAGTCTCCTACGAGCAGTACTTC. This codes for CASSGQPVSYEQYF.